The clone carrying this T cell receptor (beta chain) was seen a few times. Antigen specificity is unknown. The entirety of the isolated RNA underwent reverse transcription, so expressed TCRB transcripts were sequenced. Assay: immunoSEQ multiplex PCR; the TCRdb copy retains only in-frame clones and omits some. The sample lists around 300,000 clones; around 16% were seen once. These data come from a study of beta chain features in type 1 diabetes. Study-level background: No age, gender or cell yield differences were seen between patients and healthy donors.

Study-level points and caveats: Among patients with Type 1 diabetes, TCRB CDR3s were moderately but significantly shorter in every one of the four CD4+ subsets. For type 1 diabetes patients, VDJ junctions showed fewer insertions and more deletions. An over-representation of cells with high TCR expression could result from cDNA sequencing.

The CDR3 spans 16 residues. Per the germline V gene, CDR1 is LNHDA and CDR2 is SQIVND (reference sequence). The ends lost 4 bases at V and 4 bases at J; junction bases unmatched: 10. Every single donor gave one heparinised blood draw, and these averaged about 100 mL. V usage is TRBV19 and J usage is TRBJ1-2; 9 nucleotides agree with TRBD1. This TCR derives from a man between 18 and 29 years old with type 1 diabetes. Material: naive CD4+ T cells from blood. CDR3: CASSTPGQGNLYGYTF. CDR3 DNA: TGTGCCAGTAGTACGCCGGGACAGGGAAATCTCTATGGCTACACCTTC.